These T cell receptor beta chains were read from a single sample in a study of T cell changes during pregnancy in multiple sclerosis. The data were produced by immunoSEQ multiplex PCR, yet TCRdb's version contains in-frame clones alone and is incomplete. The data show around 48,000 clones, about 92% seen once. This specimen was CD4+ T cells from peripheral blood mononuclear cells, taken in the third trimester of pregnancy. The receptors originated from a female donor with multiple sclerosis, enrolled in a pregnancy study. The CDR3 runs from the conserved cysteine through the conserved F or W. Each record gives: J gene, D gene, V gene, clone size, CDR3 DNA, CDR3 protein. A D gene is named only where the DNA matches it firmly. Not every row has a clone size; where given, it reads once, few, many or a size class.

J: TRBJ1-5
D: NA
V: TRBV2
size: NA
DNA: TGTGCCAGCAGTGAAGGGACTTCTTTTAATCAGCCCCAGCATTTT
CDR3: CASSEGTSFNQPQHF

J: TRBJ1-4
D: NA
V: TRBV5-4
size: NA
DNA: TGTGCCAGCAGCTTGAGTCAGGGCACTAATGAAAAACTGTTTTTT
CDR3: CASSLSQGTNEKLFF

J: TRBJ2-4
D: NA
V: TRBV15
size: NA
DNA: TGTGCCACCAGCAGAGAGACTAGTCTCCGTCTAGCCAAAAACATTCAGTACTTC
CDR3: CATSRETSLRLAKNIQYF

J: TRBJ1-1
D: TRBD1
V: TRBV28
size: few
DNA: TGTGCCAGCACCCTGACAGGGGCTGAAGCTTTCTTT
CDR3: CASTLTGAEAFF

J: TRBJ2-3
D: NA
V: TRBV14
size: NA
DNA: TGTGCCAGCAGCCAAGGCCTCAGCTGGGCCACAGATACGCAGTATTTT
CDR3: CASSQGLSWATDTQYF

J: TRBJ1-2
D: TRBD1
V: TRBV5-4
size: NA
DNA: TGTGCCAGCAGCCGGAACAGGGGCCCATCTTACTACACCTTC
CDR3: CASSRNRGPSYYTF

J: TRBJ2-1
D: TRBD2
V: TRBV6-6
size: NA
DNA: TGTGCCAGCAGTCCGGGACTAGGGTCCTACAATGAGCAGTTCTTC
CDR3: CASSPGLGSYNEQFF

J: TRBJ1-2
D: NA
V: TRBV7-2
size: NA
DNA: TGTGCCAGCAGCCAGGACAGCTATGGCTACACCTTC
CDR3: CASSQDSYGYTF

J: TRBJ2-7
D: TRBD1
V: TRBV2
size: once
DNA: TGTGCCAGCAGTTTGGACAGGGTAAACGAGCAGTACTTC
CDR3: CASSLDRVNEQYF

J: TRBJ1-2
D: NA
V: TRBV6-6
size: NA
DNA: TGTGCCAGCAGCAACAACAGGGCGGTGCACTATGGCTACACCTTC
CDR3: CASSNNRAVHYGYTF

J: TRBJ2-7
D: TRBD1
V: TRBV7-6
size: NA
DNA: TGTGCCAGCTCCCTCGGGACAGGGGTCAGCAACGAGCAGTACTTC
CDR3: CASSLGTGVSNEQYF

J: TRBJ2-3
D: NA
V: TRBV5-1
size: NA
DNA: TGCGCCAGCAGCCCTCAGCGGGTCCCCGGGGATACGCAGTATTTT
CDR3: CASSPQRVPGDTQYF

J: TRBJ2-5
D: NA
V: TRBV19
size: NA
DNA: TGTGCCAGTAGTATTAGAGAGACAACCTGGAGGGAGACCCAGTACTTC
CDR3: CASSIRETTWRETQYF

J: TRBJ2-3
D: TRBD2
V: TRBV5-1
size: NA
DNA: TGCGCCAGCAGCCAGGCTAGCGGGAGCGATACGCAGTATTTT
CDR3: CASSQASGSDTQYF

J: TRBJ1-3
D: TRBD1
V: TRBV10-3
size: NA
DNA: TGTGCCATCAGGCCGGGACAGCCGACGCCCCCGACTGGAAACACCATATATTTT
CDR3: CAIRPGQPTPPTGNTIYF

J: TRBJ1-2
D: TRBD1
V: TRBV27
size: NA
DNA: TGTGCCAGCAGCCGGACAGGGGGCAGCTATGGCTACACCTTC
CDR3: CASSRTGGSYGYTF

J: TRBJ2-7
D: NA
V: TRBV19
size: NA
DNA: TGTGCCAGTAGTCCAATCAGCGGTTACGAGCAGTACTTC
CDR3: CASSPISGYEQYF

J: TRBJ2-1
D: NA
V: TRBV19
size: NA
DNA: TGTGCCAGTAGTTCAACCGGGACTGCCGGATCGCAGTTCTTC
CDR3: CASSSTGTAGSQFF

J: TRBJ2-7
D: TRBD2
V: TRBV7-2
size: NA
DNA: TGTGCCAGCAGCTCCCCCACTAGCGGGAGGACCTACGAGCAGTACTTC
CDR3: CASSSPTSGRTYEQYF

J: TRBJ1-1
D: NA
V: TRBV18
size: few
DNA: TGTGCCAGCGGGCAGGGGCCAGGGAACACTGAAGCTTTCTTT
CDR3: CASGQGPGNTEAFF

J: TRBJ1-2
D: NA
V: TRBV7-9
size: NA
DNA: TGTGCCAGCAGCATTCCCGGGACACCGAGGAACTATGGCTACACCTTC
CDR3: CASSIPGTPRNYGYTF

J: TRBJ2-1
D: TRBD2
V: TRBV5-1
size: NA
DNA: TGCGCCAGCAGCTTGGGCGGGAGTAATTCCTACAATGAGCAGTTCTTC
CDR3: CASSLGGSNSYNEQFF

J: TRBJ2-2
D: NA
V: TRBV10-3
size: NA
DNA: TGTGCCATCAGTGAGGTCGTACAGCTGAACACCGGGGAGCTGTTTTTT
CDR3: CAISEVVQLNTGELFF

J: TRBJ2-7
D: TRBD1
V: TRBV6-5
size: once
DNA: TGTGCCAGCACCCGGACAGGGGGCTACGAGCAGTACTTC
CDR3: CASTRTGGYEQYF

J: TRBJ2-5
D: NA
V: TRBV6-1
size: NA
DNA: TGTGCCAGCAGTGAAGGGTGGGGCTCCCCTCAAGAGACCCAGTACTTC
CDR3: CASSEGWGSPQETQYF

J: TRBJ2-3
D: NA
V: TRBV5-1
size: NA
DNA: TGCGCCAGCAGCCTTGGAGGGGCTAGCACAGATACGCAGTATTTT
CDR3: CASSLGGASTDTQYF

J: TRBJ1-2
D: TRBD1
V: TRBV7-2
size: NA
DNA: TGTGCCAGCAGCATCGGACAGGGGTATTACTCCGGCTACACCTTC
CDR3: CASSIGQGYYSGYTF

J: TRBJ2-2
D: NA
V: TRBV28
size: NA
DNA: TGTGCCAGCAAGGTGGCGGGGAACACCGGGGAGCTGTTTTTT
CDR3: CASKVAGNTGELFF

J: TRBJ2-1
D: TRBD1
V: TRBV11-2
size: NA
DNA: TGTGCCAGCAGCTTACCAATGGGACAGGGGTGGAATGAGCAGTTCTTC
CDR3: CASSLPMGQGWNEQFF

J: TRBJ1-3
D: TRBD1
V: TRBV7-2
size: once
DNA: TGTGCCAGCAGCTTAGCGGGGACAGCTCATCCCTCTGGAAACACCATATATTTT
CDR3: CASSLAGTAHPSGNTIYF

J: TRBJ2-7
D: TRBD2
V: TRBV7-8
size: NA
DNA: TGTGCCAGCAGCCCTGGCGGGGGTCAGACCTACGAGCAGTACTTC
CDR3: CASSPGGGQTYEQYF

J: TRBJ2-7
D: NA
V: TRBV7-8
size: NA
DNA: TGTGCCAGCAGCTTAGGTCAGGGGAACGAGCAGTACTTC
CDR3: CASSLGQGNEQYF

J: TRBJ1-1
D: NA
V: TRBV6-5
size: NA
DNA: TGTGCCAGCAGCCCAAAAGGGGCTAGGAGGGAAGAAGCTTTCTTT
CDR3: CASSPKGARREEAFF

J: TRBJ2-7
D: TRBD1
V: TRBV5-5
size: NA
DNA: TGTGCCAGCAGCCCGACCGGGACAGTCAACTACGAGCAGTACTTC
CDR3: CASSPTGTVNYEQYF

J: TRBJ1-5
D: TRBD1
V: TRBV28
size: NA
DNA: TGTGCCAGCAGTCCCCAAAAAGGACAGGCCAGCAATCAGCCCCAGCATTTT
CDR3: CASSPQKGQASNQPQHF

J: TRBJ1-1
D: NA
V: TRBV7-8
size: NA
DNA: TGTGCCAGCAGCTTTACAGGGAACACTGAAGCTTTCTTT
CDR3: CASSFTGNTEAFF

J: TRBJ1-2
D: NA
V: TRBV19
size: NA
DNA: TGTGCCAGTAGTATGGACAGCCAAAACTATGGCTACACCTTC
CDR3: CASSMDSQNYGYTF

J: TRBJ2-7
D: TRBD1
V: TRBV5-1
size: NA
DNA: TGCGCCAGCAGCTTGGGGCAGGGGGCCTACGAGCAGTACTTC
CDR3: CASSLGQGAYEQYF

J: TRBJ1-1
D: NA
V: TRBV19
size: NA
DNA: TGTGCCAGTCAGCCTACAGGGTTGAACACTGAAGCTTTCTTT
CDR3: CASQPTGLNTEAFF

J: TRBJ2-3
D: TRBD2
V: TRBV5-1
size: once
DNA: TGCGCCAGCAGCCCGGGACTAGCGGGAGTTGATACGCAGTATTTT
CDR3: CASSPGLAGVDTQYF

J: TRBJ2-6
D: TRBD2
V: TRBV4-2
size: once
DNA: TGTGCCAGCAGCCAAGGGGGGGGGACCGATTCCCTCAGCTCTGGGGCCAACGTCCTGACTTTC
CDR3: CASSQGGGTDSLSSGANVLTF

J: TRBJ2-1
D: TRBD1
V: TRBV25-1
size: NA
DNA: TGTGCCAGCAAAGGACAGGGCCCCTACAATGAGCAGTTCTTC
CDR3: CASKGQGPYNEQFF

J: TRBJ2-7
D: TRBD1
V: TRBV7-2
size: once
DNA: TGTGCCAGCAGCTTAATGCTTGGACAGGGCTACGAGCAGTACTTC
CDR3: CASSLMLGQGYEQYF